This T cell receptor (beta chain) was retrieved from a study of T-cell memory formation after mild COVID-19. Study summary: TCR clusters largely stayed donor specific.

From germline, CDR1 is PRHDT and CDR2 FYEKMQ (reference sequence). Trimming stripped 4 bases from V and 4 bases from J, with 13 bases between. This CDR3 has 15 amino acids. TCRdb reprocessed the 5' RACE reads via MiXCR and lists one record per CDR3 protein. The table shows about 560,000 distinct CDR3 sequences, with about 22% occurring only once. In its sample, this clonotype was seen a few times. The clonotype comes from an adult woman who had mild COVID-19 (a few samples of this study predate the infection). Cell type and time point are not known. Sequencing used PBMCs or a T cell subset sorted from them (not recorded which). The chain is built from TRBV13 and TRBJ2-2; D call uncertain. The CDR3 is CASSSRRSSTGELFF. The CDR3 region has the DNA TGTGCCAGCAGCTCCCGAAGAAGTTCCACCGGGGAGCTGTTTTTT.